A selection of T cell receptor beta chains follows, all from one sample in a study of T-cell memory formation after mild COVID-19. TCRdb independently ran MiXCR on the 5' RACE reads; one entry per CDR3 protein. Of around 300,000 distinct CDR3 sequences listed, about 13% were seen once; the top ten hold about a fifth. Sequenced material: PBMCs or a T cell subset sorted from them (not recorded which). The receptors originated from a man aged 18 to 30 who had mild COVID-19 (a few samples of this study predate the infection). Cell type and time point are not known. Both conserved end residues are part of each CDR3. A D gene is named only where the DNA matches it firmly. Part of the rows lack a size; the others show once, few, many or a class for expanded clones.

D gene	CDR3 length	clone size	V gene	J gene	CDR3 DNA	CDR3 protein
-	15	few	TRBV12-3/TRBV12-4	TRBJ1-6	TGTGCCAGCAGTTTAGCGAGGCCCAACGTCTCACCCCTCCACTTT	CASSLARPNVSPLHF
TRBD2	14	few	TRBV7-2	TRBJ2-7	TGTGCCAGCAGTTACGGGGGGGCCCCCTACGAGCAGTACTTC	CASSYGGAPYEQYF
-	13	few	TRBV15	TRBJ2-5	TGTGCCACCAGCCCCCGGTACCAAGAGACCCAGTACTTC	CATSPRYQETQYF
TRBD1	14	few	TRBV5-1	TRBJ1-2	TGCGCCAGCAGCTTGGGGACAGGGGGCTATGGCTACACCTTC	CASSLGTGGYGYTF
-	14	-	TRBV20-1	TRBJ2-1	TGCAGTGCCCCCGAAAGCGGGCAGTACAATGAGCAGTTCTTC	CSAPESGQYNEQFF
TRBD2	17	-	TRBV5-1	TRBJ2-3	TGCGCCAGCAGCTTGGGGACTAGCGGGGGGATTGCAGATACGCAGTATTTT	CASSLGTSGGIADTQYF
-	12	many	TRBV20-1	TRBJ1-2	TGCAGTGCTAAACCGGGACGTCATGGCTACACCTTC	CSAKPGRHGYTF
TRBD1	18	-	TRBV9	TRBJ2-6	TGTGCCAGCAGCGTAGCTGGACAGGGGATCCCTGGGGCCAACGTCCTGACTTTC	CASSVAGQGIPGANVLTF
TRBD1	15	-	TRBV11-2	TRBJ2-2	TGTGCCAGCAGCTGGGACAGGCTACGCACCGGGGAGCTGTTTTTT	CASSWDRLRTGELFF
-	13	few	TRBV7-2	TRBJ1-1	TGTGCCAGCAGCTCGACAGGCACGTATGAAGCTTTCTTT	CASSSTGTYEAFF
-	13	-	TRBV5-5	TRBJ2-5	TGTGCCAGCAGCTTCCCCAGACAAGAGACCCAGTACTTC	CASSFPRQETQYF
-	14	-	TRBV10-3	TRBJ2-5	TGTGCCATCAGTCGTGAAGGAGAGAGGGAGACCCAGTACTTC	CAISREGERETQYF
-	13	-	TRBV4-1	TRBJ1-5	TGCGCCAGCAGAAACCCGGGTAATCAGCCCCAGCATTTT	CASRNPGNQPQHF
TRBD2	16	-	TRBV10-2	TRBJ2-5	TGCGCCAGCAGGGTGAGCGGGGAGACCGCCCAAGAGACCCAGTACTTC	CASRVSGETAQETQYF
TRBD2	15	-	TRBV5-4	TRBJ2-2	TGTGCCAGCAGCTTGGAGCGGGGGCCCTCCGGGGAGCTGTTTTTT	CASSLERGPSGELFF
TRBD2	16	many	TRBV4-1	TRBJ2-5	TGCGCCAGCAGCCAAGGAGTTCGGGGGGACCAAGAGACCCAGTACTTC	CASSQGVRGDQETQYF
-	11	few	TRBV30	TRBJ2-3	TGTGCCTGGAGGTGGGCAGATACGCAGTATTTT	CAWRWADTQYF
-	12	few	TRBV20-1	TRBJ1-1	TGCAGTGCCCTCGGACAGAACACTGAAGCTTTCTTT	CSALGQNTEAFF
-	14	few	TRBV5-4	TRBJ1-4	TGTGCCAGCAGCAGGTCGGGGTTGAATGAAAAACTGTTTTTT	CASSRSGLNEKLFF
TRBD1	15	few	TRBV12-3/TRBV12-4	TRBJ2-2	TGTGCCAGCACTATGGACAGGGGAGGGACCGGGGAGCTGTTTTTT	CASTMDRGGTGELFF
TRBD1	18	few	TRBV5-1	TRBJ2-6	TGCGCCAGCAGGCAGGGACAGGGGGGATACTCTGGGGCCAACGTCCTGACTTTC	CASRQGQGGYSGANVLTF
-	15	-	TRBV7-2	TRBJ1-5	TGTGCCAGCAGCTCAGACGCAGGCTTCAATCAGCCCCAGCATTTT	CASSSDAGFNQPQHF
-	12	-	TRBV30	TRBJ2-5	TGTGCCTGGAGTGCCTCGGCTGAGACCCAGTACTTC	CAWSASAETQYF
-	16	few	TRBV7-9	TRBJ2-2	TGTGCCACTAAAGGTTCCGCGGCGGACTTACTGAGGGAGCTGTTTTTT	CATKGSAADLLRELFF
-	16	-	TRBV7-8	TRBJ1-5	TGTGCCAGCAGCTGGGGGGGCGTCAGGTTCAATCAGCCCCAGCATTTT	CASSWGGVRFNQPQHF
TRBD2	15	many	TRBV5-1	TRBJ2-7	TGCGCCAGCAGCTACCGGAACGGGGGGGCCGACGAGCAGTACTTC	CASSYRNGGADEQYF
TRBD1	15	-	TRBV6-5	TRBJ2-3	TGTGCCAGCAGCACAGGGGGAAGGCACACAGATACGCAGTATTTT	CASSTGGRHTDTQYF
TRBD1	12	few	TRBV12-3/TRBV12-4	TRBJ2-1	TGTGCCAGCACCCGACAGGGCAATGAGCAGTTCTTC	CASTRQGNEQFF
-	14	few	TRBV5-4	TRBJ2-7	TGTGCCAGCAGCTTGGTCGGACAGTCCTACGAGCAGTACTTC	CASSLVGQSYEQYF
-	15	few	TRBV4-3	TRBJ2-5	TGCGCCAGCAGCCAAGATTTCAGCCTCCAAGAGACCCAGTACTTC	CASSQDFSLQETQYF
-	13	many	TRBV5-1	TRBJ1-2	TGCGCCAGCCACCGAGGACGGGGCTATGGCTACACCTTC	CASHRGRGYGYTF
-	13	many	TRBV6-1	TRBJ2-5	TGTGCCAGCAGTGTACAGGGTCGGGAGACCCAGTACTTC	CASSVQGRETQYF
-	14	few	TRBV9	TRBJ1-3	TGTGCCAGCAGCCCCGTCTTGGGGGGAAACACCATATATTTT	CASSPVLGGNTIYF
-	15	-	TRBV12-5	TRBJ2-5	TGTGCTAGTGGTTTGGTTTTCAGGGGCCAAGAGACCCAGTACTTC	CASGLVFRGQETQYF
-	15	-	TRBV29-1	TRBJ2-5	TGCAGCGTTGAAGATCAGATAGCAGTCCAAGAGACCCAGTACTTC	CSVEDQIAVQETQYF
-	12	-	TRBV6-2/TRBV6-3	TRBJ2-5	TGTGCCTCCGATGCAGGACCCGGGACCCAGTACTTC	CASDAGPGTQYF
-	13	-	TRBV6-5	TRBJ1-1	TGTGCCAGCAGTTCCGGGATTACCACTGAAGCTTTCTTT	CASSSGITTEAFF
-	14	few	TRBV7-2	TRBJ1-2	TGTGCCAGCAGCCCCAGTCCCCCTTTGGGTGGCTACACCTTC	CASSPSPPLGGYTF
TRBD1	15	-	TRBV6-2/TRBV6-3	TRBJ2-1	TGTGCCAGCAGCAAGACAGGGACCTCCTACAATGAGCAGTTCTTC	CASSKTGTSYNEQFF
-	14	few	TRBV30	TRBJ1-2	TGTGCCTGGAACCCGGGGGGGGAGAACTATGGCTACACCTTC	CAWNPGGENYGYTF
-	12	-	TRBV6-2/TRBV6-3	TRBJ2-1	TGTGCCAGCAGCCAACCATACAATGAGCAGTTCTTC	CASSQPYNEQFF
-	15	-	TRBV20-1	TRBJ2-5	TGCAGTGCTAGAGTCGGGGGTTCGTGGCAAGAGACCCAGTACTTC	CSARVGGSWQETQYF
-	15	-	TRBV7-3	TRBJ1-1	TGTGCCAGCAGCTTAAGTTTAGGAGCGAACACTGAAGCTTTCTTT	CASSLSLGANTEAFF
-	14	few	TRBV20-1	TRBJ1-2	TGCAGTGCCATAGGTGGGGGGCAGAACTATGGCTACACCTTC	CSAIGGGQNYGYTF
-	15	-	TRBV7-2	TRBJ2-3	TGTGCCAGCAGCCGGAGCCTAGCAGGCGGGGATACGCAGTATTTT	CASSRSLAGGDTQYF
-	14	few	TRBV6-5	TRBJ2-4	TGTGCCAGCAGGCACACGGGGAGCAAAAACATTCAGTACTTC	CASRHTGSKNIQYF
-	13	-	TRBV4-1	TRBJ1-5	TGCGCCAGCAGCCAAGGTGCCAATCAGCCCCAGCATTTT	CASSQGANQPQHF
-	14	few	TRBV19	TRBJ1-1	TGTGCCAGTAGTATAGGTGGCGTGAACACTGAAGCTTTCTTT	CASSIGGVNTEAFF